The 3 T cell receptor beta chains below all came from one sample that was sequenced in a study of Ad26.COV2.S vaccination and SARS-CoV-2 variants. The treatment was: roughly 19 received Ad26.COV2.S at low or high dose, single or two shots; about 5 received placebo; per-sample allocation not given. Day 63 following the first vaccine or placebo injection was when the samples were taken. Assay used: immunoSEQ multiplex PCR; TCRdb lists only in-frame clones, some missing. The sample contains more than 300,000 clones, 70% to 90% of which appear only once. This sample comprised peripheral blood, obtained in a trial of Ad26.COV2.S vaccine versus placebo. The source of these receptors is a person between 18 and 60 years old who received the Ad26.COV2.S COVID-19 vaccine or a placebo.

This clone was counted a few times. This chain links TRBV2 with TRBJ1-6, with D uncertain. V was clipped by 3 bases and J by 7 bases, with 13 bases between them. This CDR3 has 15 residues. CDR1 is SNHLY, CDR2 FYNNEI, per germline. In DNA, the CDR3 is TGTGCCAGCAGTGACTCGGCGGGCGAAAATTCACCCCTCCACTTT. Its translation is CASSDSAGENSPLHF.

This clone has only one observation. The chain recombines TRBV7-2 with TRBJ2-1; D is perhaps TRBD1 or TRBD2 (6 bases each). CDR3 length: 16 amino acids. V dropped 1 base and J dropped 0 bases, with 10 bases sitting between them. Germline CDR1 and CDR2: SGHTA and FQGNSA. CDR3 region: CASSLVGGYSYNEQFF. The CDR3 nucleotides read TGTGCCAGCAGCTTAGTGGGGGGCTACTCCTACAATGAGCAGTTCTTC.

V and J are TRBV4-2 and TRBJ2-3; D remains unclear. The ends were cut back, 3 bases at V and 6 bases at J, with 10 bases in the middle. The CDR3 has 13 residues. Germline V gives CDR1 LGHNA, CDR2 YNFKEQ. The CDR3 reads CASSQTDGDTQYF. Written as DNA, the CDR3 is TGTGCCAGCAGCCAGACGGACGGCGATACGCAGTATTTT.